Below, 29 T cell receptor beta chains from the same sample are listed, as sequenced in a study of blood T cell repertoires in COVID-19 (dated by TCRdb to about 2020). Library method: the immunoSEQ multiplex PCR assay. TCRdb holds this immuneACCESS table with in-frame rearrangements only. Some clones are missing; in checked studies, unresolved V genes explain under half, and the rest has no known cause. For this sample the table gives about 310,000 clones, of which 70% to 90% were detected only once. Roughly 8.9% of the sample is in the top ten clones. Sequenced input: PBMCs or T cells enriched from blood (not recorded which). The receptors were gathered from a woman aged 35 to 49 who had recovered from COVID-19.

The chain uses TRBV5-8 and TRBJ1-5, with 8 bases identical to TRBD1. The CDR3 runs 14 residues. V lost 3 bases and J lost 5; bases outside the gene matches: 4. CDR1 and CDR2 from the germline V gene are SGHTS and YDEGEE. The CDR3 DNA sequence: TGTGCCAGCAGCTGGACAGGGCCCGATCAGCCCCAGCATTTT. Translating it yields CASSWTGPDQPQHF. The full variable domain, rest sourced from reference TRBV5-8 and TRBJ1-5, is EAGVTQSPTHLIKTRGQQATLRCSPISGHTSVYWYQQALGLGLQFLLWYDEGEERNRGNFPPRFSGRQFPNYSSELNVNALELEDSALYLCASSWTGPDQPQHFGDGTRLSIL.

This chain joins TRBV9 and TRBJ2-3; D gene unclear. The V end lost 0 bases, the J end lost 6 bases, and 11 bases lay between the germline ends. The CDR3 has 14 amino acids. The germline V gene encodes CDR1 SGDLS and CDR2 YYNGEE. CDR3 in amino acids: CASSVARSADTQYF. The CDR3 DNA follows: TGTGCCAGCAGCGTAGCTAGGAGTGCGGATACGCAGTATTTT. Together with reference TRBV9 and TRBJ2-3, the CDR3 gives the full variable domain: DSGVTQTPKHLITATGQRVTLRCSPRSGDLSVYWYQQSLDQGLQFLIQYYNGEERAKGNILERFSAQQFPDLHSELNLSSLELGDSALYFCASSVARSADTQYFGPGTRLTVL.

J is TRBJ1-2 and V is TRBV2; 8 positions match TRBD1. Germline V lookup: CDR1 SNHLY, CDR2 FYNNEI. The length of the CDR3 is 12 residues. The junction had 2 bases not matched to a gene; V was cut back by 5 bases and J by 6 bases. This CDR3 is CASSYRGDGYTF. The CDR3 DNA reads as TGTGCCAGCAGTTACAGGGGGGATGGCTACACCTTC. Combining the CDR3 with reference TRBV2 and TRBJ1-2 gives the whole variable domain EPEVTQTPSHQVTQMGQEVILRCVPISNHLYFYWYRQILGQKVEFLVSFYNNEISEKSEIFDDQFSVERPDGSNFTLKIRSTKLEDSAMYFCASSYRGDGYTFGSGTRLTVV.

This chain connects TRBV21-1 to TRBJ2-2; the DNA was not compared with TRBD1, the D call given in the table. TRBV21-1 is a documented pseudogene. The CDR3 sequence is 15 residues long. The CDR3 spells CASSTTGSHTGELFF. In DNA, the CDR3 is TGTGCCAGCAGCACAACAGGGAGCCACACCGGGGAGCTGTTTTTT.

This clone was counted a single time. CDR3 bases: TGTGCCATCAGTGAAGGGGCTGGAAACACCATATATTTT. It translates to CAISEGAGNTIYF. J is TRBJ1-3 and V is TRBV10-3, with D possibly matching TRBD1 (5 bases). CDR3 length: 13 amino acids. V shed 3 bases and J shed 2 bases, with 5 bases lying between them. Germline V gives CDR1 ENHRY, CDR2 SYGVKD.

V is TRBV28 and J is TRBJ2-1, with a weak D call TRBD2 (6 bases). This CDR3 region has 16 residues. V lost 5 bases and J lost 5, with 19 bases in between. Germline-derived CDR1 and CDR2 are MDHEN and SYDVKM. The CDR3 reads CASSPGTVLLDNEQFF. CDR3 sequence (DNA): TGTGCCAGCAGTCCGGGGACTGTACTCCTCGACAATGAGCAGTTCTTC.

V is TRBV4-2 and J is TRBJ2-4, with 7 bases identical to TRBD2. This CDR3 has 16 amino acids. Germline V gives CDR1 LGHNA, CDR2 YNFKEQ. Germline trimming cut 0 bases from V and 4 bases from J; bases unmatched to any gene: 6. In DNA, the CDR3 is TGTGCCAGCAGCCAAGATCATAACGGGGGGAAAAACATTCAGTACTTC. Residues: CASSQDHNGGKNIQYF.

The chain employs TRBV29-1 and TRBJ2-1; 7 nucleotides line up with TRBD1. Germline assignment: CDR1 SQVTM and CDR2 ANQGSEA. The V segment lost 6 bases and the J segment 3 bases; nucleotides outside the gene matches: 11. The CDR3 consists of 15 residues. Written as DNA, the CDR3 is TGCAGCGTGGATATGACAGGGAAGCGCTACAATGAGCAGTTCTTC. Its protein product is CSVDMTGKRYNEQFF.

The rearrangement links TRBV5-1 to TRBJ1-4, with D tentatively TRBD1 (5 bases). Trimming left V 4 bases short and J 4 bases short, with 11 bases between. Germline V gives CDR1 SGHRS, CDR2 YFSETQ. This CDR3 spans 14 amino acids. The CDR3 region is CASSRDLSNEKLFF. CDR3 nucleotides: TGCGCCAGCAGCCGGGACTTAAGTAATGAAAAACTGTTTTTT.

This clone was recorded once. This sequence joins TRBV9 and TRBJ2-2, with D possibly being TRBD1 (6 bases). The CDR3 is 15 amino acids. Trimming took off 4 bases at V and 7 bases at J, with 17 bases between the two ends. Germline V gene lookup returns CDR1 SGDLS and CDR2 YYNGEE. The CDR3 DNA reads as TGTGCCAGCAGCCAGATAGGGGGTTCGGGCGGGGAGCTGTTTTTT. Translated, it gives CASSQIGGSGGELFF.

This clone appeared a single time. CDR3 bases: TGTGCCAGTAGTATAAGGAGGAGCACAGATACGCAGTATTTT. This codes for CASSIRRSTDTQYF. The J gene is TRBJ2-3, the V gene TRBV19; a weak D match, TRBD2 (5 bases). Trimming left V 2 bases short and J 0 bases short, with 6 bases between. The germline CDR1 and CDR2 sequences are LNHDA and SQIVND (reference sequence). There are 14 residues in the CDR3.

This clone was seen a handful of times. The chain carries TRBV5-1 and TRBJ1-6, with 7 bases aligning to TRBD1. Per the germline V gene, CDR1 is SGHRS and CDR2 is YFSETQ. V gave up 3 bases and J gave up 7 bases; unmatched junction bases: 7. The CDR3 totals 15 residues. The CDR3 DNA is TGCGCCAGCAGCTACCAGGGACAGAGCAATTCACCCCTCCACTTT. This translates into CASSYQGQSNSPLHF.

The table lists this clone with a few counts. The chain carries TRBV29-1 and TRBJ2-7; no clear D gene. The CDR3 consists of 12 residues. The ends were cut back, 5 bases at V and 2 bases at J, with 10 bases in the middle. Looked up from germline, CDR1 is SQVTM and CDR2 is ANQGSEA. In DNA, the CDR3 is TGCAGCGTTCTCCGAGGAACCTACGAGCAGTACTTC. This sequence encodes CSVLRGTYEQYF.

This chain's CDR3 is CASSQERRQTYTDTQYF. The CDR3 DNA is TGCGCCAGCAGCCAAGAGAGGAGGCAGACCTACACAGATACGCAGTATTTT. This chain uses TRBV4-3 with TRBJ2-3, with D perhaps matching TRBD2 (5 bases). Germline loops: CDR1 LGHNA, CDR2 YSLEER. This CDR3 spans 17 amino acids. The ends were cut back, 0 bases at V and 2 bases at J, with 15 bases in the middle.

The J gene is TRBJ2-7, the V gene TRBV7-6, with 14 bases that match TRBD2. Per germline, CDR1 SGHVS and CDR2 FNYEAQ. After removal of 5 bases from V and 7 bases from J, the junction contained 16 bases not matched to a gene. This CDR3 spans 18 amino acids. CDR3 DNA sequence: TGTGCCAGCAGCACATATGCGGGGGGACTAGCGGGAGTGAGGGAGCAGTACTTC. It encodes CASSTYAGGLAGVREQYF.

The chain couples TRBV27 to TRBJ1-1, with TRBD1 identical over 9 bases. In germline, CDR1 is MNHEY, CDR2 SMNVEV (reference sequence). This CDR3 spans 15 amino acids. With V trimmed by 1 base and J by 3 bases, 3 bases remained unmatched. This chain's CDR3 is CASSLLRQGDTEAFF. In nucleotides, the CDR3 is TGTGCCAGCAGTTTATTAAGACAGGGGGACACTGAAGCTTTCTTT.

The rearrangement uses TRBV4-3 and TRBJ1-5; D possibly corresponds to TRBD1 (5 bases). The germline V gene has CDR1 LGHNA and CDR2 YSLEER. The CDR3 contains 14 residues. The ends were cut back, 0 bases at V and 6 bases at J, with 9 bases in the middle. In nucleotides, the CDR3 is TGCGCCAGCAGCCAAGACAGGGCCGGTCAGCCCCAGCATTTT. Protein sequence: CASSQDRAGQPQHF.

This chain connects TRBV19 to TRBJ1-3, with 7 bases fitting TRBD1. After removal of 6 bases from V and 0 bases from J, the junction contained 5 bases not matched to a gene. The CDR3 is made up of 15 amino acids. CDR1 is LNHDA, CDR2 SQIVND, per germline (reference sequence). The CDR3 coding sequence is TGTGCCAGTAGACAGGGGACAGCCTCTGGAAACACCATATATTTT. It specifies CASRQGTASGNTIYF.

V and J are TRBV7-3 and TRBJ2-1; 10 bases agree with TRBD1. This CDR3 is 14 amino acids long. V lost 4 bases and J lost 16; bases outside the gene matches: 13. CDR1 is SGHTA, CDR2 FQGTGA, per germline. This CDR3 reads CASSSPPDRGNLFF. In DNA form, the CDR3 reads TGTGCCAGCAGCTCCCCGCCGGACAGGGGGAACCTATTCTTC.

The chain employs TRBV7-2 and TRBJ1-3, with D maybe TRBD1 (6 bases). The CDR3 totals 13 residues. V dropped 6 bases and J dropped 7 bases, with 13 bases sitting between them. Germline CDR1 SGHTA, CDR2 FQGNSA. This CDR3 is CASRQSQGNTIYF. CDR3 in DNA: TGTGCCAGCAGACAAAGTCAGGGGAACACCATATATTTT.

The rearrangement links TRBV7-2 to TRBJ1-5; weak D call: TRBD1 (5 bases). V gave up 2 bases and J gave up 1 base, with 6 bases separating them. The CDR3 length is 14 residues. Germline CDR1 SGHTA, CDR2 FQGNSA. This CDR3 is CASSLPGSNQPQHF. The CDR3 region has the DNA TGTGCCAGCAGCTTACCAGGGAGCAATCAGCCCCAGCATTTT.

This chain joins TRBV5-1 and TRBJ2-3; TRBD2 aligns across 9 bases. Per germline, CDR1 SGHRS and CDR2 YFSETQ. The CDR3 has 17 amino acids. After removal of 0 bases from V and 3 bases from J, the junction contained 8 bases not matched to a gene. This chain's CDR3 is CASSLGLLAGYTDTQYF. Written as DNA, the CDR3 is TGCGCCAGCAGCTTGGGATTACTAGCGGGTTATACAGATACGCAGTATTTT.

The genes are TRBV5-1 and TRBJ2-1; TRBD1 might be the D (7 bases). V was shortened by 2 bases and J by 8 bases, with 23 bases between the two germline ends. Germline CDR1 reads SGHRS; CDR2 reads YFSETQ. This CDR3 is built from 17 residues. CDR3: CASSLRGPALGGDEQFF. Here the CDR3 DNA reads TGCGCCAGCAGCTTACGGGGGCCGGCTCTAGGGGGCGATGAGCAGTTCTTC.

This clone was seen only once. The rearrangement joins TRBV5-1 to TRBJ1-2; 7 nucleotides match TRBD1. Looked up from germline, CDR1 is SGHRS and CDR2 is YFSETQ. CDR3 size: 13 residues. Germline trimming cut 0 bases from V and 8 bases from J; bases unmatched to any gene: 4. The CDR3 protein is CASSLGQGSGYTF. CDR3 in DNA: TGCGCCAGCAGCTTGGGACAGGGTAGCGGCTACACCTTC.

The chain has TRBV7-4 and TRBJ2-1, with D perhaps TRBD2 (6 bases). The V gene lost 4 bases and the J gene lost 5 bases, with 12 bases spanning the gap. CDR3 length: 14 residues. The germline V gene has CDR1 SGHVT and CDR2 SQSDAQ. As DNA, the CDR3 is TGTGCCAGCAGCTCGCTAGCGCTTAACAATGAGCAGTTCTTC. This gives the protein CASSSLALNNEQFF.

The chain combines TRBV9 with TRBJ1-2, with D perhaps matching TRBD1 (6 bases). CDR3 length: 15 amino acids. Germline lookup yields CDR1 SGDLS and CDR2 YYNGEE. Trimming stripped 2 bases from V and 5 bases from J, with 16 bases between. The chain's CDR3 is CASSVTPDSGYGYTF. The CDR3 bases are TGTGCCAGCAGCGTCACCCCGGACAGTGGGTATGGCTACACCTTC.

The chain uses TRBV5-4 and TRBJ2-2; 7 nucleotides line up with TRBD1. This CDR3 has 17 residues. Germline V gene data show CDR1 as SGHNT and CDR2 as YYREEE (reference sequence). V lost 4 bases, J lost 2 bases, and 11 bases stayed unmatched. The DNA of the CDR3 is TGTGCCAGCAGCGGACCACAGGGGAGCACAAACACCGGGGAGCTGTTTTTT. This codes for CASSGPQGSTNTGELFF.

The V and J genes are TRBV18 and TRBJ1-1; D ambiguous. From germline, CDR1 is KGHSH and CDR2 LQKENI. V gave up 0 bases and J gave up 4 bases, with 15 bases separating them. The CDR3 contains 16 residues. CDR3 protein: CASSPPGVVLLTEAFF. The CDR3 DNA is TGTGCCAGCTCACCACCGGGCGTGGTCCTCCTCACTGAAGCTTTCTTT.

The rearrangement joins TRBV5-1 to TRBJ2-3; TRBD2 might be the D (6 bases). The V end was cut by 0 bases, the J end by 4 bases, with 12 bases between. Germline lookup yields CDR1 SGHRS and CDR2 YFSETQ. This CDR3 spans 15 amino acids. CDR3 region: CASSLEGGIPDTQYF. The DNA for the CDR3 is TGCGCCAGCAGCTTGGAAGGCGGGATTCCAGATACGCAGTATTTT.